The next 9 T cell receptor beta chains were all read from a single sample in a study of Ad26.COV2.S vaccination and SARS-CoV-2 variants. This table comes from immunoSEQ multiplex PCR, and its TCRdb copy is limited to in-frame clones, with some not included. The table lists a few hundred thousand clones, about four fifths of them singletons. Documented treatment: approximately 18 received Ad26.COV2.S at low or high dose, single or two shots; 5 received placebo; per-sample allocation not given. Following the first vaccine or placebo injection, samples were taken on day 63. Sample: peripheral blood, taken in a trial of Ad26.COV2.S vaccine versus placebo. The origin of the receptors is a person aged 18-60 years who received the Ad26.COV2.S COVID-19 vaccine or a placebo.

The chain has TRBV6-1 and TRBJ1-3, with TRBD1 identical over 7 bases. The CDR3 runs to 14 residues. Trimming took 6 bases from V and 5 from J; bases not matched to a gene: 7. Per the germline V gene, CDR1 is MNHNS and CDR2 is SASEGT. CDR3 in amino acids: CASSPGQARNTIYF. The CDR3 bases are TGTGCCAGCAGCCCCGGACAGGCCCGAAACACCATATATTTT.

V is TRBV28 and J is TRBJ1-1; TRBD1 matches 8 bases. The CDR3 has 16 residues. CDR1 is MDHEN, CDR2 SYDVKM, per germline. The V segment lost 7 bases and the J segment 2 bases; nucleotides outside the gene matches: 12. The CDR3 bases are TGTGCCAGCACTTCTGGGACAGGCTCTACAAACACTGAAGCTTTCTTT. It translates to CASTSGTGSTNTEAFF.

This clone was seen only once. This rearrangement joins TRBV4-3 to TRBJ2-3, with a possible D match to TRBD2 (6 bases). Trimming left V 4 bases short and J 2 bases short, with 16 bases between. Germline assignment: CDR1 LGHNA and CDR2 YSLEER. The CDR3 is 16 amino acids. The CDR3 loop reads CASSRVRGTITDTQYF. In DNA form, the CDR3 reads TGCGCCAGCAGCCGAGTCCGCGGGACGATCACAGATACGCAGTATTTT.

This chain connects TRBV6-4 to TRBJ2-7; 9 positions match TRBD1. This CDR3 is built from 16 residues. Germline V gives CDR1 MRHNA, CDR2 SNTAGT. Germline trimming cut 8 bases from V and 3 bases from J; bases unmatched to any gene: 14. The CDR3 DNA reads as TGTGCCAGCGCCAATCCGGGACAGGGTTCTTTCTACGAGCAGTACTTC. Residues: CASANPGQGSFYEQYF.

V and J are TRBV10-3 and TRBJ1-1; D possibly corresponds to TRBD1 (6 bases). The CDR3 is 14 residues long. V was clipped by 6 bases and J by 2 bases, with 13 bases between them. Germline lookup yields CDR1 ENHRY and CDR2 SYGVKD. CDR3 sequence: CAIRIRQDNTEAFF. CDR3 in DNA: TGTGCCATCAGGATAAGACAGGACAACACTGAAGCTTTCTTT.

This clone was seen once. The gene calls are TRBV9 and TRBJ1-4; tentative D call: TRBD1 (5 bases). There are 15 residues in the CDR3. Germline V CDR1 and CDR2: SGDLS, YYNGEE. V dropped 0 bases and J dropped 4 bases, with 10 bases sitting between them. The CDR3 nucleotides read TGTGCCAGCAGCGTAGCTAGGGGTGGTAATGAAAAACTGTTTTTT. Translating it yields CASSVARGGNEKLFF.

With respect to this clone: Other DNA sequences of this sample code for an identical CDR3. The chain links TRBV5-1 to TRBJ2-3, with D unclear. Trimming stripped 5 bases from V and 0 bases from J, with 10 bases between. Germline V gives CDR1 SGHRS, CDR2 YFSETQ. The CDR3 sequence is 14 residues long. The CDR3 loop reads CASSLGSSTDTQYF. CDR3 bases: TGCGCCAGCAGTCTAGGGTCGAGCACAGATACGCAGTATTTT.

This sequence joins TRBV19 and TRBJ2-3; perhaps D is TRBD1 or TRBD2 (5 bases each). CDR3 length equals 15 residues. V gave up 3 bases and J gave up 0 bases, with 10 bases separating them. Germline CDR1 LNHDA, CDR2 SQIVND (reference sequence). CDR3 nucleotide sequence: TGTGCCAGTAGTATCCGGGGACCTAGCACAGATACGCAGTATTTT. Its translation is CASSIRGPSTDTQYF.

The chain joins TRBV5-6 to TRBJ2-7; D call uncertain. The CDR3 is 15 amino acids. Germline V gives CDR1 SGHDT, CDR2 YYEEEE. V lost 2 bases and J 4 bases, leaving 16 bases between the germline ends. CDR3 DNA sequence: TGTGCCAGCAGCTTCTGGGGTTTGGCCCCATACGAGCAGTACTTC. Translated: CASSFWGLAPYEQYF. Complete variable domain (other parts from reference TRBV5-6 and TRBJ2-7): DAGVTQSPTHLIKTRGQQVTLRCSPKSGHDTVSWYQQALGQGPQFIFQYYEEEERQRGNFPDRFSGHQFPNYSSELNVNALLLGDSALYLCASSFWGLAPYEQYFGPGTRLTVT.